This T cell receptor beta chain was retrieved from a study of blood T cell repertoires in COVID-19. Study-wide context: Samples representing acute and convalescent COVID-19 were sourced from the United States, Italy and Spain. T cells, B-cell-depleted T cells, or PBMCs provided the cDNA or gDNA that served as material.

Authors' data handling: For nucleated cells, counts were estimated from reference gene primer amplification. Here immunoSEQ multiplex PCR was the method, and the copy in TCRdb shows in-frame clones only, minus some. V and J calls and clone size are given by that table; D and trimming were obtained from the DNA. In the table there are 85,000 to 120,000 clones, 71% of which are singletons. CDR3 length equals 18 residues. Germline V gene sequence: CDR1 LGHNA, CDR2 YNFKEQ. V gave up 5 bases and J gave up 2 bases; unmatched junction bases: 14. The sequenced sample consisted of peripheral blood. This rearrangement joins TRBV4-2 to TRBJ1-3, with 8 bases identical to TRBD1. This clonotype was sampled from a human donor with acute or convalescent COVID-19. The donor label of this sample is uncertain. The CDR3 bases are TGTGCCAGCAGCAGGGCCAGGACAGGGCTCGATACTGGAAACACCATATATTTT. Protein product: CASSRARTGLDTGNTIYF.